The rows below give T cell receptor beta chains drawn from one sample of a study of blood T cell repertoires in COVID-19. Here immunoSEQ multiplex PCR was the method, and the copy in TCRdb shows in-frame clones only, minus some. The table shows roughly 80,000 clones, with more than 75% occurring only once. Sequenced sample: peripheral blood. These receptors all come from a human donor in a cohort sampled during active COVID-19. Each CDR3 is given with its conserved first and last residue. Each record gives: J gene, V gene, CDR3 length, D gene, clone size, CDR3 protein, CDR3 DNA. D genes are given only for firm matches. Not every row has a clone size; where given, it reads once, few, many or a size class.

>TRBJ2-1|TRBV5-1|16|TRBD1|-
CASSLEGGTGYNEQFF
TGCGCCAGCAGCTTGGAGGGCGGGACAGGGTACAATGAGCAGTTCTTC
>TRBJ2-7|TRBV6-2/TRBV6-3|13|TRBD2|-
CASSYWGGEEQYF
TGTGCCAGCAGTTACTGGGGAGGGGAGGAGCAGTACTTC
>TRBJ2-4|TRBV14|17|-|-
CASSQDRGMTQRDIQYF
TGTGCCAGCAGCCAAGATCGAGGGATGACCCAACGGGACATTCAGTACTTC
>TRBJ1-2|TRBV15|12|-|-
CATSSGDYGYTF
TGTGCCACCAGCAGCGGGGACTATGGCTACACCTTC
>TRBJ2-3|TRBV5-1|14|-|once
CASSEHRRTDTQYF
TGCGCCAGCAGCGAACACAGGCGCACAGATACGCAGTATTTT
>TRBJ1-5|TRBV27|16|TRBD1|-
CASSDRDRGGNQPQHF
TGTGCCAGCAGTGACCGGGACAGGGGAGGCAATCAGCCCCAGCATTTT
>TRBJ1-6|TRBV19|14|-|-
CASSMTGVDSPLHF
TGTGCCAGTAGTATGACGGGGGTAGATTCACCCCTCCACTTT
>TRBJ2-2|TRBV6-6|15|TRBD2|-
CASETGGRAIGELFF
TGTGCCAGCGAAACGGGCGGGAGGGCCATCGGGGAGCTGTTTTTT
>TRBJ1-1|TRBV6-6|16|TRBD1|-
CASSYRGTGKNTEAFF
TGTGCCAGCAGTTACCGAGGGACAGGAAAGAACACTGAAGCTTTCTTT
>TRBJ2-1|TRBV9|13|-|-
CASSVARGAEQFF
TGTGCCAGCAGCGTAGCTCGGGGGGCTGAGCAGTTCTTC
>TRBJ2-1|TRBV4-2|16|-|-
CASSQELSLGGNEQFF
TGTGCCAGCAGCCAAGAGTTAAGTCTCGGCGGCAATGAGCAGTTCTTC
>TRBJ2-7|TRBV11-2|14|-|-
CASSLGLGGGEQYF
TGTGCCAGCAGCTTAGGGCTGGGCGGCGGGGAGCAGTACTTC
>TRBJ1-5|TRBV15|14|-|-
CATSRGAGNQPQHF
TGTGCCACCAGCAGAGGCGCAGGGAATCAGCCCCAGCATTTT
>TRBJ1-1|TRBV20-1|13|-|-
CSASRGLGTEAFF
TGCAGTGCTAGTCGAGGGCTTGGCACTGAAGCTTTCTTT